This TCR beta chain was sequenced during a study of cytomegalovirus exposure and HLA in healthy donors. Sequencing used immunoSEQ multiplex PCR; TCRdb keeps in-frame clones, though not all of them. The data hold about 150,000 clones, with approximately 86% observed a single time. This clone was recorded a few times. Other DNA sequences in this specimen translate into the identical CDR3. CDR1 and CDR2 from the germline V gene are MNHNS and SASEGT. V lost 5 bases, J lost 0 bases, and 10 bases lay in between. This CDR3 is 15 amino acids long. This TCR was recovered from a man between 18 and 35 years old in good health and CMV-seropositive. The rearrangement uses TRBV6-1 and TRBJ1-4, with a weak D call TRBD1 (5 bases). Sequenced material: PBMCs. The CDR3 DNA is TGTGCCAGCAGTCTGACAGCTTCAACTAATGAAAAACTGTTTTTT. Translated, it gives CASSLTASTNEKLFF.